The clone carrying this T cell receptor (beta chain) was seen a handful of times. The record originates from a study of patients and donors after allogeneic stem cell transplantation. Each CDR3 protein gets one entry after TCRdb re-called the RT-PCR reads with MiXCR. Of fewer than 500,000 distinct CDR3 sequences listed, 16% were seen once; the top ten hold less than 8.5%. The CDR3 covers 16 residues. Trimming at V came to 5 bases and at J to 8 bases, leaving 12 bases not matched to a gene. Germline V gene data show CDR1 as LGHDT and CDR2 as YNNKEL (reference sequence). The chain couples TRBV3-1 to TRBJ2-1; TRBD2 agrees at 10 bases. The receptor was isolated from a human donor who was either an allogeneic HSCT recipient or a stem cell or donor lymphocyte infusion donor (not recorded which). It is not recorded whose cells these are; they may come from a transplant donor. The sample was blood, either unsorted or a sorted T cell fraction (not recorded which). In DNA form, the CDR3 reads TGTGCCAGCAGCTTCCAGGGAGCGGGAGGGAGAGATGAGCAGTTCTTC. This codes for CASSFQGAGGRDEQFF.